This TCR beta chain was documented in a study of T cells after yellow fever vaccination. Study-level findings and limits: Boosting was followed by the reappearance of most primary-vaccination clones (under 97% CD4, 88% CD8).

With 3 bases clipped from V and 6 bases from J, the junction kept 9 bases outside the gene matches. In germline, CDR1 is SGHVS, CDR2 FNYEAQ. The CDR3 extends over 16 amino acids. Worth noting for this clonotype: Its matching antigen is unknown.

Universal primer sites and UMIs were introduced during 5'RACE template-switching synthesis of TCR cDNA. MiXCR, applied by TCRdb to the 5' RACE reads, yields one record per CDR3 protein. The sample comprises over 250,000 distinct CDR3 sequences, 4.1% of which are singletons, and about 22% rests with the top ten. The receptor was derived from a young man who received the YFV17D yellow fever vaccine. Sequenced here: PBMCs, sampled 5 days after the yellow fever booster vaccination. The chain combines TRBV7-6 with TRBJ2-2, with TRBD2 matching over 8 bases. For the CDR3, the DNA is TGTGCCAGCAGCTTTGCGTGGAGCGGGGGACCCGGGGAGCTGTTTTTT. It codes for CASSFAWSGGPGELFF.